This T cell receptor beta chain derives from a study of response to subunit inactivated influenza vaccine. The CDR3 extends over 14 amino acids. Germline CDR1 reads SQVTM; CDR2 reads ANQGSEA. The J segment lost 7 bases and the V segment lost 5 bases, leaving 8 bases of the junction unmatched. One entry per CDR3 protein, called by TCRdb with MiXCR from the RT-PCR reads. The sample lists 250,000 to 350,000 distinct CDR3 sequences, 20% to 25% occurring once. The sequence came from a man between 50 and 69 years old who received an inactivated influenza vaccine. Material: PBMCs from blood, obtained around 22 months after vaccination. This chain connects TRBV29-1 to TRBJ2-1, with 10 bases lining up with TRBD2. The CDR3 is CSVRPLAGANEQFF. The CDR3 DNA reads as TGCAGCGTTAGACCCCTAGCGGGAGCTAATGAGCAGTTCTTC.